In its sample, the clone carrying this T cell receptor beta chain was seen once. Per the authors' pipeline: Estimation of nucleated cell counts relied on the amplification of reference gene primers. The assay was immunoSEQ multiplex PCR, and TCRdb's table has in-frame clones only and misses some. D and trimming come from the DNA, and the V and J calls and clone size come from that table. In the table there are 250,000 to 300,000 clones, about 90% of which are singletons. This specimen comes from a study of blood T cell repertoires in COVID-19. The CDR3 has 13 amino acids. V was shortened by 5 bases and J by 8 bases, with 12 bases between the two germline ends. Germline CDR1 is SEHNR and CDR2 is FQNEAQ (reference sequence).

The sequence derives from a human donor in a cohort exposed to, infected with or recovered from COVID-19 (not recorded which). The donor label of this sample is uncertain. J is TRBJ1-4 and V is TRBV7-9; D perhaps matches TRBD1 (6 bases). Sequenced sample: PBMCs or T cells enriched from blood (not recorded which). The CDR3 here is CASSPRTEEKLFF. The CDR3 DNA reads as TGTGCCAGCAGCCCGCGGACAGAGGAAAAACTGTTTTTT. Full variable domain (rest looked up from reference TRBV7-9 and TRBJ1-4): DTGVSQNPRHKITKRGQNVTFRCDPISEHNRLYWYRQTLGQGPEFLTYFQNEAQLEKSRLLSDRFSAERPKGSFSTLEIQRTEQGDSAMYLCASSPRTEEKLFFGSGTQLSVL.